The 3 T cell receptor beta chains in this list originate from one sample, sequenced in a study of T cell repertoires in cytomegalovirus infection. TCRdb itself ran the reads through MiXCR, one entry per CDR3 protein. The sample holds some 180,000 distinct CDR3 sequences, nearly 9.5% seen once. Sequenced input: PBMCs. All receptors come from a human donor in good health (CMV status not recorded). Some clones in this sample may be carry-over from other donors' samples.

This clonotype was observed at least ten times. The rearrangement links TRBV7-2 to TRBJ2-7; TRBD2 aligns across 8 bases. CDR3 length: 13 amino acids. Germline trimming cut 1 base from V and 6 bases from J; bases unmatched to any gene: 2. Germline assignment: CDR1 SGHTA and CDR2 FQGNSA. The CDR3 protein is CASSLVTSGEQYF. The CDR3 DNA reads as TGTGCCAGCAGCTTAGTTACTAGCGGCGAGCAGTACTTC.

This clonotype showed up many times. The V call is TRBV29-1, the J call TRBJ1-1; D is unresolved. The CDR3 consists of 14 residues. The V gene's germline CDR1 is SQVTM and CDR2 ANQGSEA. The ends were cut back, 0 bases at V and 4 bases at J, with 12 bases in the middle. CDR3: CSVEDTKVGTEAFF. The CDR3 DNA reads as TGCAGCGTTGAAGATACTAAGGTGGGCACTGAAGCTTTCTTT.

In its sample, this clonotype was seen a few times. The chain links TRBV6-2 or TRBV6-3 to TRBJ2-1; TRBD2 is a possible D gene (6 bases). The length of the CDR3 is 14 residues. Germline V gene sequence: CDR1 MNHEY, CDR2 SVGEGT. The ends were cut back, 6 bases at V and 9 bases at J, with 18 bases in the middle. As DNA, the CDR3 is TGTGCCAGCAGCCTGGGACTGGTGCTAAGTGAGCAGTTCTTC. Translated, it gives CASSLGLVLSEQFF.